This T cell receptor (beta chain) is from a study of blood T cell repertoires in COVID-19. Study overall: The United States, Italy and Spain provided the acute and convalescent COVID-19 samples. T cells, B-cell-depleted T cells, or PBMCs supplied cDNA or gDNA.

In the study's own analysis: Counts of nucleated cells, estimated from reference gene primer amplification, were obtained. The table came from immunoSEQ multiplex PCR; TCRdb's copy has only in-frame clones and leaves some out. V, J and clone size are those of that table, while D and trimming were read from the DNA. The repertoire holds about 110,000 clones, with approximately 90% as singletons. Trimming took off 3 bases at V and 4 bases at J, with 6 bases between the two ends. This CDR3 region has 13 residues. The chain joins TRBV12-3 or TRBV12-4 to TRBJ2-2, with D possibly matching TRBD2 (5 bases). The sequenced material came from peripheral blood. The TCR was taken from a woman in her fifties or sixties with acute or convalescent COVID-19. The CDR3 DNA sequence: TGTGCCAGCAGTTTCGGAGGCACCGGGGAGCTGTTTTTT. It translates to CASSFGGTGELFF.